The rows below give T cell receptor beta chains drawn from one sample of a study of blood T cell repertoires in COVID-19. Profiling relied on immunoSEQ multiplex PCR, and the TCRdb table lists in-frame clones only, not all of them. The sample has some 250,000 clones; 85% to 90% are singletons. Specimen: PBMCs or T cells enriched from blood (not recorded which). These receptors all stem from a woman aged 25 to 45 with acute COVID-19. Each CDR3 is given with its conserved first and last residue. Fields, in order: CDR3 protein, CDR3 DNA, D gene, J gene, CDR3 length, V gene. D genes are given only for firm matches.

CDR3: CASSDDRGLQETQYF; DNA: TGTGCCAGCAGTGATGATAGGGGACTCCAAGAGACCCAGTACTTC; D: -; J: TRBJ2-5; length: 15; V: TRBV2
CDR3: CASSFTGDTYEQYF; DNA: TGCGCCAGCAGCTTTACAGGGGATACCTACGAGCAGTACTTC; D: TRBD1; J: TRBJ2-7; length: 14; V: TRBV5-1
CDR3: CASRDSSSYEQYF; DNA: TGTGCCAGCAGAGACTCCAGCTCCTACGAGCAGTACTTC; D: -; J: TRBJ2-7; length: 13; V: TRBV12-3/TRBV12-4
CDR3: CASSDRETYNEQFF; DNA: TGTGCCAGTAGCGACAGGGAAACCTACAATGAGCAGTTCTTC; D: TRBD1; J: TRBJ2-1; length: 14; V: TRBV19
CDR3: CATRTVTSGGGNEQFF; DNA: TGTGCCACCCGTACGGTCACTAGCGGGGGAGGCAATGAGCAGTTCTTC; D: TRBD2; J: TRBJ2-1; length: 16; V: TRBV19
CDR3: CASSSSGRGEWTEAFF; DNA: TGTGCCAGCAGCTCCTCCGGGAGGGGGGAGTGGACTGAAGCTTTCTTT; D: -; J: TRBJ1-1; length: 16; V: TRBV5-6
CDR3: CASSVAGNAMAPLHF; DNA: TGTGCCAGCAGCGTAGCGGGAAATGCCATGGCACCCCTCCACTTT; D: -; J: TRBJ1-6; length: 15; V: TRBV9
CDR3: CASSRDRGTEAFF; DNA: TGTGCCAGCAGTCGAGACAGGGGCACTGAAGCTTTCTTT; D: TRBD1; J: TRBJ1-1; length: 13; V: TRBV6-5
CDR3: CAISEGDSSGANVLTF; DNA: TGTGCCATCAGTGAGGGGGACAGCTCTGGGGCCAACGTCCTGACTTTC; D: TRBD1; J: TRBJ2-6; length: 16; V: TRBV10-3
CDR3: CASSPRTSGGASDTQYF; DNA: TGTGCCAGCAGCCCCCGGACTAGCGGGGGGGCATCAGATACGCAGTATTTT; D: TRBD2; J: TRBJ2-3; length: 17; V: TRBV7-6
CDR3: CASSLDRSVDSPLHF; DNA: TGTGCCAGCAGCTTAGACAGATCTGTGGATTCACCCCTCCACTTT; D: -; J: TRBJ1-6; length: 15; V: TRBV7-7